This entry lists 10 T cell receptor beta chains sequenced from one sample in a study of CD8+CD57+ T cells in acquired aplastic anemia. Template material for TCR beta VDJ and CDR3 profiling consisted of genomic DNA. TCRdb independently ran MiXCR on the reads; one entry per CDR3 protein. The sample yields 150,000 to 200,000 distinct CDR3 sequences, 47% seen once. Those patients picked for sequencing had displayed CD8+CD57+ cell expansion on flow cytometry. What was sequenced was sorted CD4+, CD8+, or CD8+CD57+ T cells (not recorded which) from PBMCs. All receptors derive from a human donor with aplastic anemia.

The genes are TRBV6-1 and TRBJ1-2; D possibly corresponds to TRBD1 (5 bases). The germline V gene has CDR1 MNHNS and CDR2 SASEGT. CDR3 length: 12 residues. V gave up 7 bases and J gave up 5 bases, with 11 bases separating them. The CDR3 DNA follows: TGTGCCAGCAAAGGCAGGGAATATGGCTACACCTTC. Translating gives CASKGREYGYTF.

V and J are TRBV19 and TRBJ1-1; 8 bases fit TRBD1. The J segment lost 4 bases and the V segment lost 1 base, leaving 5 bases of the junction unmatched. The CDR3 has 15 residues. Germline V CDR1 and CDR2: LNHDA, SQIVND (reference sequence). CDR3 region: CASSIGGQGSTEAFF. CDR3 DNA: TGTGCCAGTAGTATAGGTGGACAGGGTTCCACTGAAGCTTTCTTT.

There are many counts of this clonotype. The genes are TRBV7-8 and TRBJ1-6; D unclear. Trimming removed 1 base from V and 11 bases from J, with 6 bases in between. This CDR3 comprises 12 residues. The germline CDR1 and CDR2 sequences are SGHVS and FQNEAQ. The CDR3 spells CASSLDRTPLHF. The CDR3 DNA reads as TGTGCCAGCAGCTTAGATCGGACACCCCTCCACTTT. The complete variable domain, with remaining parts taken from reference TRBV7-8 and TRBJ1-6, reads GAGVSQSPRYKVAKRGQDVALRCDPISGHVSLFWYQQALGQGPEFLTYFQNEAQLDKSGLPSDRFFAERPEGSVSTLKIQRTQQEDSAVYLCASSLDRTPLHFGNGTRLTVT.

Ten or more counts support this clonotype. V is TRBV4-3 and J is TRBJ1-2, with D tentatively TRBD1 (5 bases). The germline V gene encodes CDR1 LGHNA and CDR2 YSLEER. The CDR3 contains 15 residues. V lost 0 bases to trimming and J lost 8 bases, with 16 bases between them. The CDR3: CASSQDPYPREGYTF. CDR3 nucleotide sequence: TGCGCCAGCAGCCAAGATCCCTACCCCAGGGAAGGCTACACCTTC.

This clonotype was observed at least ten times. V gene TRBV4-2 combines with J gene TRBJ1-1, with D perhaps TRBD1 (6 bases). Between the trimmed V and J ends, which lost 4 bases and 1 base, there was a span of 10 bases. This CDR3 has 14 residues. CDR1 LGHNA and CDR2 YNFKEQ come from the germline V gene. The CDR3: CASSPLTGNTEAFF. The CDR3 DNA is TGTGCCAGCAGCCCGTTGACAGGGAACACTGAAGCTTTCTTT.

This clonotype was seen many times. V usage is TRBV12-3 or TRBV12-4 and J usage is TRBJ2-1; D may be TRBD1 or TRBD2 (6 bases each). Trimming took 2 bases from V and 13 from J, leaving 18 bases between them. The CDR3 length is 14 residues. Written as DNA, the CDR3 is TGTGCCAGCAGTTTATGGGGACTGGCTGGGGGCCAGTTCTTC. It specifies CASSLWGLAGGQFF.

This sequence joins TRBV19 and TRBJ1-1; possibly TRBD1 for D (6 bases). Between the trimmed V and J ends, which lost 6 bases and 1 base, there was a span of 9 bases. CDR3 length equals 13 residues. CDR1 LNHDA and CDR2 SQIVND come from the germline V gene (reference sequence). The CDR3 reads CASRAQGNTEAFF. The CDR3 bases are TGTGCCAGTAGGGCACAGGGGAACACTGAAGCTTTCTTT.

This clonotype was seen a single time. V gene TRBV25-1 combines with J gene TRBJ1-2, with D perhaps matching TRBD1 (5 bases). Trimming took 0 bases from V and 2 from J, leaving 10 bases between them. Germline V gene sequence: CDR1 MGHDK, CDR2 SYGVNS. The CDR3 runs to 15 residues. The CDR3 loop is CASSEYGRANYGYTF. Written as DNA, the CDR3 is TGTGCCAGCAGTGAATATGGCAGGGCCAACTATGGCTACACCTTC.

In this sample, this clonotype turned up many times. CDR3 nucleotide sequence: TGCAGTGCTAGAGAGAGGACCACTAGACGAACCGGGGAGCTGTTTTTT. Its translation is CSARERTTRRTGELFF. This chain links TRBV20-1 with TRBJ2-2, with a weak D call TRBD2 (5 bases). In germline, CDR1 is DFQATT, CDR2 SNEGSKA (reference sequence). This CDR3 comprises 16 residues. Between the trimmed V and J ends, which lost 0 bases and 5 bases, there was a span of 16 bases.

This clonotype has a count of ten or more. V is TRBV5-1 and J is TRBJ1-4; TRBD1 is a possible D gene (5 bases). The V end was cut by 4 bases, the J end by 3 bases, with 13 bases between. In germline, CDR1 is SGHRS, CDR2 YFSETQ. The CDR3 consists of 15 residues. In DNA, the CDR3 is TGCGCCAGCAGCCCGGAGGGGTTACCTAATGAAAAACTGTTTTTT. It translates to CASSPEGLPNEKLFF.